The next 16 T cell receptor beta chains were all read from a single sample in a study of spatial heterogeneity in lung cancer. MiXCR was run by TCRdb on the 5' RACE reads, yielding one entry per CDR3 protein. The repertoire holds 2,500 to 4,000 distinct CDR3 sequences, 25% to 30% seen once, with roughly 35% in the top ten. Time point of the sample: sample taken at primary tumor resection. Tumor, nontumor lung or frozen PBMC supplied whole RNA that was sequenced unsorted. The sample was PBMCs, taken at surgery. Receptor source: a female donor with early-stage non-small cell lung cancer.

On this clonotype itself: This beta chain was picked up by a library intended for alpha chains and is off target, so its count carries little meaning. The rearrangement joins TRBV7-2 to TRBJ2-5, with 8 bases identical to TRBD1. The CDR3 is 14 residues long. After removal of 5 bases from V and 6 bases from J, the junction contained 8 bases not matched to a gene. CDR1 is SGHTA and CDR2 is FQGNSA in the germline V gene. CDR3 protein: CASSGQGRGQTQYF. In nucleotides, the CDR3 is TGTGCCAGCAGCGGACAGGGTCGGGGGCAGACCCAGTACTTC.

This clonotype showed up just a few times. This beta chain is an unintended read in a library built for alpha chains; its size means little. The chain has TRBV5-6 and TRBJ2-3, with 10 bases matching TRBD1. The CDR3 loop spans 16 amino acids. Germline CDR1 is SGHDT and CDR2 is YYEEEE. J was trimmed by 8 bases and V by 0 bases; bases with no gene match: 9. The CDR3: CASSLDGTGVIGTQYF. The CDR3 DNA sequence: TGTGCCAGCAGCTTGGATGGGACAGGGGTTATCGGTACGCAGTATTTT. Full variable domain (rest looked up from reference TRBV5-6 and TRBJ2-3): DAGVTQSPTHLIKTRGQQVTLRCSPKSGHDTVSWYQQALGQGPQFIFQYYEEEERQRGNFPDRFSGHQFPNYSSELNVNALLLGDSALYLCASSLDGTGVIGTQYFGPGTRLTVL.

This clonotype has more than one count but fewer than ten. This beta chain is a stray read from a library made for alpha chains; its abundance is not meaningful. V usage is TRBV5-1 and J usage is TRBJ2-7; D unresolved. This CDR3 has 14 amino acids. From germline, CDR1 is SGHRS and CDR2 YFSETQ. Trimming took 4 bases from V and 0 from J, leaving 11 bases between them. The CDR3 coding sequence is TGCGCCAGCAGCCCGCGGACCTCCTCCTACGAGCAGTACTTC. This gives the protein CASSPRTSSYEQYF. Drawing the rest from reference TRBV5-1 and TRBJ2-7, the complete variable domain is KAGVTQTPRYLIKTRGQQVTLSCSPISGHRSVSWYQQTPGQGLQFLFEYFSETQRNKGNFPGRFSGRQFSNSRSEMNVSTLELGDSALYLCASSPRTSSYEQYFGPGTRLTVT.

About this clonotype itself: This beta chain slipped into a library made for alpha chains as a stray read, so its size is not meaningful. The chain employs TRBV27 and TRBJ2-7; weak D call: TRBD1 (5 bases). The germline V gene has CDR1 MNHEY and CDR2 SMNVEV (reference sequence). V dropped 5 bases and J dropped 12 bases, with 14 bases sitting between them. The CDR3 extends over 11 amino acids. CDR3 sequence: CASSLRGRMYV. DNA of the CDR3: TGTGCCAGCAGTCTTAGGGGAAGGATGTACGTC.

This clonotype was observed a few times. This beta chain lies outside the target of a library built for alpha chains; its clone size means little. This sequence joins TRBV6-5 and TRBJ2-1; D gene uncertain. V lost 2 bases and J 0 bases, leaving 11 bases between the germline ends. From germline, CDR1 is MNHEY and CDR2 SVGAGI. This CDR3 contains 16 residues. The CDR3 region has the DNA TGTGCCAGCAGTTACCAGCTCGGAAGCTCCTACAATGAGCAGTTCTTC. It codes for CASSYQLGSSYNEQFF.

Sample share makes this clonotype medium-sized (0.01 to 0.1%). Because this beta chain is a stray read in a library intended to capture alpha chains, its abundance should not be given much weight. The chain links TRBV7-8 to TRBJ2-7; the D gene could be TRBD1 or TRBD2 (5 bases each). This CDR3 has 13 residues. Germline V gene sequence: CDR1 SGHVS, CDR2 FQNEAQ. V gave up 4 bases and J gave up 6 bases, with 13 bases separating them. CDR3 sequence: CASSYEWGFEQYF. CDR3 nucleotide sequence: TGTGCCAGCAGCTACGAATGGGGGTTCGAGCAGTACTTC. The whole variable domain, remainder taken from reference TRBV7-8 and TRBJ2-7, is GAGVSQSPRYKVAKRGQDVALRCDPISGHVSLFWYQQALGQGPEFLTYFQNEAQLDKSGLPSDRFFAERPEGSVSTLKIQRTQQEDSAVYLCASSYEWGFEQYFGPGTRLTVT.

Comment on this clonotype: This beta chain slipped into a library made for alpha chains as a stray read, so its size is not meaningful. J is TRBJ2-3 and V is TRBV20-1; 10 positions agree with TRBD2. The germline V gene has CDR1 DFQATT and CDR2 SNEGSKA (reference sequence). The junction had 13 bases not matched to a gene; V was cut back by 3 bases and J by 4 bases. The CDR3 has 17 residues. The CDR3 coding sequence is TGCAGTGCTAGGGCCATCTTCGGAGCGGGAGGGCCAGATACGCAGTATTTT. Translating it yields CSARAIFGAGGPDTQYF.

By proportion, this clonotype is medium-sized. Since the library was made to target alpha chains, this beta chain is a stray read and its abundance is not meaningful. The gene calls are TRBV27 and TRBJ2-1, with 10 bases that match TRBD2. The CDR3 runs 17 residues. Germline V gives CDR1 MNHEY, CDR2 SMNVEV (reference sequence). J lost 6 bases, V lost 4 bases, and 12 bases had no gene match. In DNA, the CDR3 is TGTGCCAGCAGTTCGACCCTACAGCGGGAGGGCCTCAATGAGCAGTTCTTC. Amino acid sequence: CASSSTLQREGLNEQFF.

In the case of this clonotype: In a library made to pick up alpha chains, this beta chain is a stray read with a size that means little. The chain is built from TRBV24-1 and TRBJ2-2; 10 nucleotides align to TRBD1. V lost 1 base and J lost 6; bases outside the gene matches: 7. Germline CDR1 reads KGHDR; CDR2 reads SFDVKD. CDR3 length: 17 amino acids. In DNA form, the CDR3 reads TGTGCCACCAGTGATTTCATCGGGACAGGGGAATCCGGGGAGCTGTTTTTT. Its protein product is CATSDFIGTGESGELFF.

Points on this clonotype: With the library built for alpha chains, this beta chain is off target and its frequency is not meaningful. The chain recombines TRBV20-1 with TRBJ2-1; 11 bases map to TRBD2. The CDR3 contains 18 residues. V lost 4 bases, J lost 5 bases, and 16 bases stayed unmatched. Germline CDR1 DFQATT, CDR2 SNEGSKA (reference sequence). The CDR3 is CSAKRRGGGTSGNNEQFF. The CDR3 bases are TGCAGTGCTAAGCGACGAGGTGGTGGGACTAGCGGCAACAATGAGCAGTTCTTC.

This clonotype turned up a few times. Since the library was made to target alpha chains, this beta chain is a stray read and its abundance is not meaningful. The chain couples TRBV28 to TRBJ2-2; 7 bases fit TRBD1. After removal of 2 bases from V and 2 bases from J, the junction contained 8 bases not matched to a gene. From germline, CDR1 is MDHEN and CDR2 SYDVKM. This CDR3 region has 17 residues. DNA of the CDR3: TGTGCCAGCAGTTTACACAGGGGTTGGATAAACACCGGGGAGCTGTTTTTT. Encoded protein: CASSLHRGWINTGELFF. The variable domain in full, with the rest retrieved from reference TRBV28 and TRBJ2-2, is DVKVTQSSRYLVKRTGEKVFLECVQDMDHENMFWYRQDPGLGLRLIYFSYDVKMKEKGDIPEGYSVSREKKERFSLILESASTNQTSMYLCASSLHRGWINTGELFFGEGSRLTVL.

A remark on this clonotype: The library was built for alpha chains, so this beta chain is an off-target read and its size means little. The CDR3 spells CASSLQVGDTQYF. The CDR3 DNA sequence: TGTGCCAGCAGTCTCCAGGTTGGAGATACGCAGTATTTT. This sequence joins TRBV6-5 and TRBJ2-3; D gene uncertain. This CDR3 is built from 13 residues. Trimming removed 5 bases from V and 5 bases from J, with 11 bases in between. Germline V gene sequence: CDR1 MNHEY, CDR2 SVGAGI.

In its sample, this clonotype ranks as medium-sized. As an off-target read in a library built for alpha chains, this beta chain has a frequency of little significance. The chain carries TRBV20-1 and TRBJ2-5; D possibly corresponds to TRBD2 (5 bases). V shed 3 bases and J shed 1 base, with 12 bases lying between them. Germline loops: CDR1 DFQATT, CDR2 SNEGSKA (reference sequence). CDR3 length: 14 amino acids. CDR3: CSARSSTAQETQYF. CDR3 nucleotide sequence: TGCAGTGCTAGGTCTAGCACAGCCCAAGAGACCCAGTACTTC.

As for this clonotype: This beta chain turned up in a library designed for alpha chains; as an off-target read, its abundance says little. The chain is built from TRBV7-9 and TRBJ2-1; a possible D gene is TRBD2 (5 bases). CDR3 length: 19 residues. The V end was cut by 5 bases, the J end by 1 base, with 24 bases between. CDR1 is SEHNR and CDR2 is FQNEAQ in the germline V gene (reference sequence). CDR3 loop: CASSPRPSGPESSYNEQFF. The CDR3 DNA sequence: TGTGCCAGCAGCCCAAGGCCCAGCGGCCCAGAGAGTTCCTACAATGAGCAGTTCTTC.

With regard to this clonotype: Within a library made for alpha chains, this beta chain is off target, and its count is uninformative. This chain uses TRBV12-3 or TRBV12-4 with TRBJ2-2; D is ambiguous. The CDR3 length is 14 residues. Trimming took off 6 bases at V and 4 bases at J, with 12 bases between the two ends. The CDR3 loop reads CASSFTSPTGELFF. CDR3 DNA sequence: TGTGCCAGCAGCTTCACCTCCCCCACCGGGGAGCTGTTTTTT.

This clonotype has just a few counts. This beta chain turned up in a library designed for alpha chains; as an off-target read, its abundance says little. V is TRBV12-3 or TRBV12-4 and J is TRBJ2-3; 14 nucleotides align to TRBD2. The V gene end was trimmed by 3 bases and the J gene end by 3 bases; junction bases not matched to a gene: 2. This CDR3 is 16 amino acids long. The CDR3 spells CASSFGTSGSTDTQYF. CDR3 DNA: TGTGCCAGCAGTTTTGGGACTAGCGGGAGTACAGATACGCAGTATTTT.